This T cell receptor beta chain was recovered during a study of T cells in narcolepsy. Study at large: Patients with NT1 or NT2 and healthy control donors were enrolled. Study-wide results and limits: HCRT-specific and TRIB2-specific autoreactive clonotypes appeared among same-patient CSF and blood CD4+ clonotypes. In some patient and control memory CD4+ samples, autoreactive clones were absent.

The assay was immunoSEQ multiplex PCR, and TCRdb's table has in-frame clones only and misses some. In the table there are about 21,000 clones, about 90% of which are singletons. With regard to this clone: Its antigen is not identified.

The clonotype comes from a human donor with narcolepsy. Source material: CD45RA- memory CD4+ T cells from PBMCs.

DNA of the CDR3: TGTGCCAGCAGTTACTCGGTCCGGGACAGCTCCTACGAGCAGTACTTC. Translated: CASSYSVRDSSYEQYF. This chain uses TRBV6-5 with TRBJ2-7, with 7 positions matching TRBD1. The CDR3 contains 16 residues. Per germline, CDR1 MNHEY and CDR2 SVGAGI. With V trimmed by 0 bases and J by 0 bases, 5 bases remained unmatched.